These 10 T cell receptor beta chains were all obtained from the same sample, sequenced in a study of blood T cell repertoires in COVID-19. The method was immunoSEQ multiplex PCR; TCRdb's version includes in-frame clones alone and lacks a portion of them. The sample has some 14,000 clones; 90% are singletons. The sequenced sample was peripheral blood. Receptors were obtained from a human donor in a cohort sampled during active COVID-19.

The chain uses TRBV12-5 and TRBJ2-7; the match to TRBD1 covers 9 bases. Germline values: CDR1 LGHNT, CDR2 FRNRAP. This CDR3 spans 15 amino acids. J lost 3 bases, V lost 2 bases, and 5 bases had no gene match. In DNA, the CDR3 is TGTGCTAGTGGTTTGCGGGACAGGGAGGGCTACGAGCAGTACTTC. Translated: CASGLRDREGYEQYF.

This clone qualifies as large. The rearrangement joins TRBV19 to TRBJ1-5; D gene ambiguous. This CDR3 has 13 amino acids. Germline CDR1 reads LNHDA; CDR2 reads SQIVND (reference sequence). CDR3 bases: TGTGCTACAGCAACAGTTAAGAATCAGCCCCAGCATTTT. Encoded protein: CATATVKNQPQHF.

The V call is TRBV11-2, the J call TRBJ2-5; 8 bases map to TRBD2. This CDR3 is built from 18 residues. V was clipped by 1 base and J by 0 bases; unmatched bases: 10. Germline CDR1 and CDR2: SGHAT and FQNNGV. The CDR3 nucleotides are TGTGCCAGCAGCTTAGGCTGGCTAGCGGGTAGAAACCAAGAGACCCAGTACTTC. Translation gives CASSLGWLAGRNQETQYF.

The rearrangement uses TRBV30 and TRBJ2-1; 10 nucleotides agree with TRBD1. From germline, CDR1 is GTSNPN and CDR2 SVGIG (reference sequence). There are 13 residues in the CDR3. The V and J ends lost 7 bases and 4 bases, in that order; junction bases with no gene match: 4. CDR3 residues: CASPGQGYNEQFF. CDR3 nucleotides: TGTGCCTCTCCGGGACAGGGGTACAATGAGCAGTTCTTC.

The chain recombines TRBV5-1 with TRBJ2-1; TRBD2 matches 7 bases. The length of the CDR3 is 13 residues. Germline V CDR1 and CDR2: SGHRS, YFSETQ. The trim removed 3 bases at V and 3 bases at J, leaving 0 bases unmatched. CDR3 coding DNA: TGCGCCAGCAGCTGGGGGGGCTACAATGAGCAGTTCTTC. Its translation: CASSWGGYNEQFF.

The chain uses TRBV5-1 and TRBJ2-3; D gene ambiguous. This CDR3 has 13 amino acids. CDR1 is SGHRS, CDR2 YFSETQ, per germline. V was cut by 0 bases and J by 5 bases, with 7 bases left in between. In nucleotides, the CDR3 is TGCGCCAGCAGCTTGGGAGTAGAAGATACGCAGTATTTT. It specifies CASSLGVEDTQYF. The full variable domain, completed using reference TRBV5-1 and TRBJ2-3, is KAGVTQTPRYLIKTRGQQVTLSCSPISGHRSVSWYQQTPGQGLQFLFEYFSETQRNKGNFPGRFSGRQFSNSRSEMNVSTLELGDSALYLCASSLGVEDTQYFGPGTRLTVL.

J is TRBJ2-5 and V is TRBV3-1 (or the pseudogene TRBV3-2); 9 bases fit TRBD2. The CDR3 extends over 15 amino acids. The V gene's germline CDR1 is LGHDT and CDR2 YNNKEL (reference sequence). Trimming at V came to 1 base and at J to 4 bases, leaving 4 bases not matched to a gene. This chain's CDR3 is CASSQGGGAGETQYF. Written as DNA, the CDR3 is TGTGCCAGCAGCCAAGGCGGGGGGGCCGGAGAGACCCAGTACTTC.

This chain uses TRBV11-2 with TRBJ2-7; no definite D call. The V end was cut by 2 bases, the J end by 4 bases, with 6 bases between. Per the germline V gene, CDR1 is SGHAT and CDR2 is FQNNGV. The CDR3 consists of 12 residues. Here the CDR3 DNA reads TGTGCCAGCAGCTTAACTAAGTACGAGCAGTACTTC. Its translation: CASSLTKYEQYF.

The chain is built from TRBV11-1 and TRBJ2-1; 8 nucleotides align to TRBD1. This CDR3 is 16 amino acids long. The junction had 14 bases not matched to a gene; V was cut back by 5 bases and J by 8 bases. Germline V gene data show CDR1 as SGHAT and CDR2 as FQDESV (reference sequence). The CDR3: CASSLGQGAEVDEQFF. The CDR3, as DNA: TGTGCCAGCAGCCTGGGGCAGGGGGCGGAAGTTGATGAGCAGTTCTTC. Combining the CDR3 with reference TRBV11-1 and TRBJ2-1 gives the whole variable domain EAEVAQSPRYKITEKSQAVAFWCDPISGHATLYWYRQILGQGPELLVQFQDESVVDDSQLPKDRFSAERLKGVDSTLKIQPAELGDSAMYLCASSLGQGAEVDEQFFGPGTRLTVL.

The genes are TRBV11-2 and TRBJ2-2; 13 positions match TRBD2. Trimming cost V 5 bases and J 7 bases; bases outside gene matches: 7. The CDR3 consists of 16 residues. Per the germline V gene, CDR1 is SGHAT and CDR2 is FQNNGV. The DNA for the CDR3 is TGTGCCAGCAGCCGGACTAGCGGGAGTGTGGTCGGGGAGCTGTTTTTT. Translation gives CASSRTSGSVVGELFF.